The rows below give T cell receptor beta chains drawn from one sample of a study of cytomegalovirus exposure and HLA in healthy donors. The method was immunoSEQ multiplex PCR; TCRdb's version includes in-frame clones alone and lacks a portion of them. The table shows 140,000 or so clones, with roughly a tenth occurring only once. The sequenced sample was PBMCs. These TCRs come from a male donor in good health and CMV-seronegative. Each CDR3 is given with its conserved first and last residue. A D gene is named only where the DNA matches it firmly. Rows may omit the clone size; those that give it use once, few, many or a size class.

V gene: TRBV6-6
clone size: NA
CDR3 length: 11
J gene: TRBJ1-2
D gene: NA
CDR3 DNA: TGTGCCAGCAGCCCTTTCTATGGCTACACCTTC
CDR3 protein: CASSPFYGYTF

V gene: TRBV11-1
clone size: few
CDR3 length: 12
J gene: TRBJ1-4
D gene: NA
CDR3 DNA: TGTGCCAGCAGTGGAGAGGATGAAAAACTGTTTTTT
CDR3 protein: CASSGEDEKLFF

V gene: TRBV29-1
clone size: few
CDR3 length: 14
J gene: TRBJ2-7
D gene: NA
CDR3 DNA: TGCAGCGTGCTCGACAGTCCAACTACGGGCAAGCAGTACTTC
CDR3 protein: CSVLDSPTTGKQYF

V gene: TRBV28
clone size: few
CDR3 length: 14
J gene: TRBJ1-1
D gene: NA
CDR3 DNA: TGTGCCAGCAGTTTCCCCTCTATGAACACTGAAGCTTTCTTT
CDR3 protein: CASSFPSMNTEAFF

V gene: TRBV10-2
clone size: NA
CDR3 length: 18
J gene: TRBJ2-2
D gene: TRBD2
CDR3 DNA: TGCGCCAGCAGCCACGGACTAGCGGGAGAGGTTATATCCGGGGAGCTGTTTTTT
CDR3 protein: CASSHGLAGEVISGELFF

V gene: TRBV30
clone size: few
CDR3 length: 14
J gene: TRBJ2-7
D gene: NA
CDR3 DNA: TGTGCCTGGAGAGACACTTACGGCTCCTACGAGCAGTACTTC
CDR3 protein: CAWRDTYGSYEQYF

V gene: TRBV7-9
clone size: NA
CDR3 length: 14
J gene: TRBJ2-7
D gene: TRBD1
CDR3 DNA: TGTGCCAGCAGCCCCGGGACAGGGGTTATCGAGCAGTACTTC
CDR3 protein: CASSPGTGVIEQYF

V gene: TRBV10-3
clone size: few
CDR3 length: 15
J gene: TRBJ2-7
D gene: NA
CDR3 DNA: TGTGCCATCAGTGAGTCATCTAGAGGAAGCTACGAGCAGTACTTC
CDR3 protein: CAISESSRGSYEQYF

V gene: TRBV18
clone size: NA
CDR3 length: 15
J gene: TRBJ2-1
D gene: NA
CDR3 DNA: TGTGCCAGCTCACCGCTTGGCGGCCTAGGCAATGAGCAGTTCTTC
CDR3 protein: CASSPLGGLGNEQFF

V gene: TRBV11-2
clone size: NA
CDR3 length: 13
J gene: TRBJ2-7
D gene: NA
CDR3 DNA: TGTGCCAGCAGCTTAGATCGTAGCTCCGAGCAGTACTTC
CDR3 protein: CASSLDRSSEQYF

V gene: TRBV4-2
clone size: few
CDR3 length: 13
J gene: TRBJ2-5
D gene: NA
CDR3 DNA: TGTGCCAGCAGCCGGGGGCTCGCGGGGACCCAGTACTTC
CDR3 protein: CASSRGLAGTQYF

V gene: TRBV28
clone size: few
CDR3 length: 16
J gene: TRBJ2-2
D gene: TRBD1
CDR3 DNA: TGTGCCAGCAGCTCTCCCGGGACAGGGGTAACCGGGGAGCTGTTTTTT
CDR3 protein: CASSSPGTGVTGELFF

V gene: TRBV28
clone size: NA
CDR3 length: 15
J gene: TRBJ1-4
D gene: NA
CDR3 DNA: TGTGCCAGCAGTTTATTGGGAGGGGTAGGGGAAAAACTGTTTTTT
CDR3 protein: CASSLLGGVGEKLFF

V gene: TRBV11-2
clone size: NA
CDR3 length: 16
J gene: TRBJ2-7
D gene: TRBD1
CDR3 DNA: TGTGCCAGCAGCGCCGGACCGGGACAGGGGGATTACGAGCAGTACTTC
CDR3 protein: CASSAGPGQGDYEQYF

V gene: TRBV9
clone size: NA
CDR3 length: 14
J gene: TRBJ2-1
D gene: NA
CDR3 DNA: TGTGCCAGCAGCGTAGATCAGGGTCGGTATGAGCAGTTCTTC
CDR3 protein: CASSVDQGRYEQFF

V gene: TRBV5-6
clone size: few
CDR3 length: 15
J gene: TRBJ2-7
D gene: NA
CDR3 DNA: TGTGCCAGCAGCTTGGAGCAGGGCTTTGTTTATAAGCAGTACTTC
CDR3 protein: CASSLEQGFVYKQYF

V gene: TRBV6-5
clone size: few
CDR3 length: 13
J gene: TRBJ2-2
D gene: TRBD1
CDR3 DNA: TGTGCCAGCAGGGGGACAGGGCCCGGGGAGCTGTTTTTT
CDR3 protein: CASRGTGPGELFF

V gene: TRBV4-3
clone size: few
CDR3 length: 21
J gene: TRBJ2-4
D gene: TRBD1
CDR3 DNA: TGCGCCAGCAGCCAAGATCTGGGACAGGGGGCTACGTTTGAGGCCAAAAACATTCAGTACTTC
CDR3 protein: CASSQDLGQGATFEAKNIQYF

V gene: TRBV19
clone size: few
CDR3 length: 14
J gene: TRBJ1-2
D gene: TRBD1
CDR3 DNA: TGTGCCAGTAGTAGATGGGACAGCACTAGTGGCTACACCTTC
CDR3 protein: CASSRWDSTSGYTF

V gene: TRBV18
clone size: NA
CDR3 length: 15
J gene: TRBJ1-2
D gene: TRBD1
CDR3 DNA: TGTGCCAGCTCTCAAATGGAGGGGGCCGGCTATGGCTACACCTTC
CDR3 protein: CASSQMEGAGYGYTF

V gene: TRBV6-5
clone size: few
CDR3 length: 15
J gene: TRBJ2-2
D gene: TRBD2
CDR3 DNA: TGTGCCAGCAATCCACGGACTAGCTACACCGGGGAGCTGTTTTTT
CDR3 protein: CASNPRTSYTGELFF

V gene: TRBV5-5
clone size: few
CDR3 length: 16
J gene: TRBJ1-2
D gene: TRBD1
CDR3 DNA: TGTGCCAGCAGCTTCGCAGGGGGCGCTTTCAACTATGGCTACACCTTC
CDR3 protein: CASSFAGGAFNYGYTF

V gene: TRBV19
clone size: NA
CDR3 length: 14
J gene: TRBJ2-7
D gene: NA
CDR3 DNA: TGTGCCAGTAGTATACAGGTAGTTGGCTACGAGCAGTACTTC
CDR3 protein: CASSIQVVGYEQYF

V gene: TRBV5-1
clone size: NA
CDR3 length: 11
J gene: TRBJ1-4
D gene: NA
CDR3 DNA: TGCGCCAGCAGATCAGGTGAAAAACTGTTTTTT
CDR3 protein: CASRSGEKLFF

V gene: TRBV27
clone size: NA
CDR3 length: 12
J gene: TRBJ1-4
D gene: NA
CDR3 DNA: TGTGCCAGCAGTCCTATCAATGAAAAACTGTTTTTT
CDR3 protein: CASSPINEKLFF

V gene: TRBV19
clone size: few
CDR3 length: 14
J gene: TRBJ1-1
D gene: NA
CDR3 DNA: TGTGCCAGTAGTATTCACAAGATGAACACTGAAGCTTTCTTT
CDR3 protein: CASSIHKMNTEAFF